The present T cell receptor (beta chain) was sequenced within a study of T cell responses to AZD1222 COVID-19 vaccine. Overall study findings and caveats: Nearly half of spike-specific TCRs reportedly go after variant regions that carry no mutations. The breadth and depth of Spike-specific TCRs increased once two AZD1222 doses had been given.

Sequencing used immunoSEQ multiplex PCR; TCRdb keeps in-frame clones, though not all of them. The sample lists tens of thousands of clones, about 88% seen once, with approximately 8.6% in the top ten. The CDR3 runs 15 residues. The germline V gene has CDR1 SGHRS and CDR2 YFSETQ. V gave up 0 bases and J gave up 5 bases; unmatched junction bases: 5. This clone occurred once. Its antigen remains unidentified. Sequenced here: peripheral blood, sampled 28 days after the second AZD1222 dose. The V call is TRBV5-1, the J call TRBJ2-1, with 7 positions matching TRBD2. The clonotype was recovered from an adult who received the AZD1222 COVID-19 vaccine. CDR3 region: CASSLVGTTHNEQFF. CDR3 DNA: TGCGCCAGCAGCTTGGTAGGGACTACCCACAATGAGCAGTTCTTC.